These 27 T cell receptor beta chains were all obtained from the same sample, sequenced in a study of blood T cell repertoires in COVID-19. Sequencing was performed with immunoSEQ multiplex PCR; in TCRdb, only in-frame clones are kept and a portion is missing. Found here are around 250,000 clones, around 86% of them singletons; the top ten hold about 5.4%. The sequenced material came from peripheral blood. These receptors were obtained from a woman aged 80 or over with COVID-19, enrolled during active disease.

The V call is TRBV27, the J call TRBJ2-5, with a weak D call TRBD1 (6 bases). The V gene's germline CDR1 is MNHEY and CDR2 SMNVEV (reference sequence). The CDR3 loop spans 15 amino acids. V shed 6 bases and J shed 1 base, with 15 bases lying between them. CDR3 nucleotides: TGTGCCAGCAGGCAGGGGAAATATTTCCAAGAGACCCAGTACTTC. Translated, it gives CASRQGKYFQETQYF.

The chain uses TRBV6-1 and TRBJ2-1; 15 bases line up with TRBD2. This CDR3 is built from 18 residues. The V segment lost 2 bases and the J segment 7 bases; nucleotides outside the gene matches: 9. Germline values: CDR1 MNHNS, CDR2 SASEGT. In DNA form, the CDR3 reads TGTGCCAGCAGTGAATACCTGGGACTAGCGGGGGGAAAGAATGAGCAGTTCTTC. This sequence encodes CASSEYLGLAGGKNEQFF.

The V and J genes are TRBV10-3 and TRBJ2-1; TRBD1 is a possible D gene (5 bases). Trimming stripped 2 bases from V and 5 bases from J, with 10 bases between. In germline, CDR1 is ENHRY, CDR2 SYGVKD. This CDR3 region has 14 residues. The CDR3 loop reads CAISEVTVHNEQFF. CDR3 DNA sequence: TGTGCCATCAGTGAGGTGACAGTCCACAATGAGCAGTTCTTC.

This chain links TRBV27 with TRBJ1-2; tentatively, D is TRBD1 (6 bases). This CDR3 has 17 amino acids. Germline-derived CDR1 and CDR2 are MNHEY and SMNVEV (reference sequence). V was clipped by 2 bases and J by 5 bases, with 21 bases between them. The CDR3 DNA is TGTGCCAGCAGTTTAGAATGGTCTATTGGGGGCAGGTATGGCTACACCTTC. Its translation: CASSLEWSIGGRYGYTF.

The rearrangement links TRBV2 to TRBJ2-6, with unresolved D. Germline CDR1 and CDR2: SNHLY and FYNNEI. V lost 6 bases and J 0 bases, leaving 9 bases between the germline ends. CDR3 length: 15 amino acids. The CDR3 coding sequence is TGTGCCAGCAGCGGTCATTACTCTGGGGCCAACGTCCTGACTTTC. It encodes CASSGHYSGANVLTF.

CDR3 DNA sequence: TGTGCCAGCAGTTTGCCTAGAACTGAAGCTTTCTTT. Its protein product is CASSLPRTEAFF. V and J are TRBV12-3 or TRBV12-4 and TRBJ1-1, with D uncertain. Trimming took off 3 bases at V and 5 bases at J, with 7 bases between the two ends. The CDR3 is 12 residues long.

V usage is TRBV7-2 and J usage is TRBJ1-2, with TRBD1 matching over 9 bases. There are 17 residues in the CDR3. Germline values: CDR1 SGHTA, CDR2 FQGNSA. V trimming: 5 bases; J trimming: 2 bases; junction bases outside the gene matches: 12. The CDR3 loop reads CASSPPGQGRANYGYTF. As DNA, the CDR3 is TGTGCCAGCAGCCCTCCAGGACAGGGGAGGGCGAACTATGGCTACACCTTC.

The genes are TRBV6-2 or TRBV6-3 and TRBJ1-3; D is uncertain. The V end was cut by 6 bases, the J end by 4 bases, with 19 bases between. The V gene's germline CDR1 is MNHEY and CDR2 SVGEGT. The CDR3 runs 16 residues. The CDR3 here is CASSRPQEAAGNTIYF. The DNA of the CDR3 is TGTGCCAGCAGCCGTCCCCAGGAGGCCGCGGGAAACACCATATATTTT.

This chain links TRBV1 with TRBJ2-5; the table calls TRBD2, which could not be checked here. TRBV1 is flagged as a pseudogene. This CDR3 region has 17 residues. The CDR3 sequence is CTSSQEWSGGEQETQYF. CDR3 in DNA: TGCACCAGCAGCCAAGAATGGAGCGGGGGGGAGCAAGAGACCCAGTACTTC.

V gene TRBV28 combines with J gene TRBJ1-2; no clear D gene. The CDR3 has 12 residues. Trimming pared 8 bases from V and 4 bases from J, leaving 11 bases between. Per germline, CDR1 MDHEN and CDR2 SYDVKM. CDR3 residues: CASGPPPYGYTF. The CDR3 nucleotides are TGTGCCAGCGGGCCACCCCCCTATGGCTACACCTTC.

This rearrangement joins TRBV4-2 to TRBJ2-5, with D possibly TRBD2 on 5 matching bases. The length of the CDR3 is 18 residues. With 0 bases removed from V and 5 bases from J, the gap between germline ends came to 22 bases. Germline values: CDR1 LGHNA, CDR2 YNFKEQ. CDR3: CASSQESPWSTPGETQYF. The CDR3 coding sequence is TGTGCCAGCAGCCAAGAGAGTCCGTGGAGCACCCCGGGGGAGACCCAGTACTTC.

The V call is TRBV6-2 or TRBV6-3, the J call TRBJ2-7; 7 nucleotides agree with TRBD2. The CDR3 is 16 residues long. The trim removed 5 bases at V and 2 bases at J, leaving 12 bases unmatched. Germline loops: CDR1 MNHEY, CDR2 SVGEGT. CDR3 region: CASSGSVGGFTYEQYF. The CDR3 DNA is TGTGCCAGCAGTGGCAGTGTCGGGGGGTTCACCTACGAGCAGTACTTC.

This chain links TRBV5-1 with TRBJ1-1, with 7 bases lining up with TRBD1. Germline assignment: CDR1 SGHRS and CDR2 YFSETQ. The CDR3 loop spans 15 amino acids. With 0 bases clipped from V and 1 base from J, the junction kept 3 bases outside the gene matches. CDR3 sequence reads: CASSLEDRRNTEAFF. The DNA of the CDR3 is TGCGCCAGCAGCTTGGAGGACAGGAGGAACACTGAAGCTTTCTTT.

The chain has TRBV5-6 and TRBJ1-2; D is uncertain. Germline values: CDR1 SGHDT, CDR2 YYEEEE. This CDR3 is built from 12 residues. V dropped 4 bases and J dropped 5 bases, with 9 bases sitting between them. This CDR3 is CASSVTEYGYTF. The CDR3 bases are TGTGCCAGCAGCGTAACAGAGTATGGCTACACCTTC.

The genes are TRBV11-2 and TRBJ2-5; possible D gene TRBD2, 6 bases. Germline V gene data show CDR1 as SGHAT and CDR2 as FQNNGV. The CDR3 is 16 amino acids. V lost 1 base and J 1 base, leaving 13 bases between the germline ends. CDR3 nucleotide sequence: TGTGCCAGCAGCTTAGGTGGGGGGACGTCCCAAGAGACCCAGTACTTC. This translates into CASSLGGGTSQETQYF.

This sequence joins TRBV19 and TRBJ2-1, with D possibly being TRBD1 (6 bases). V shed 4 bases and J shed 4 bases, with 14 bases lying between them. This CDR3 has 15 residues. In germline, CDR1 is LNHDA, CDR2 SQIVND (reference sequence). This CDR3 reads CASSNRDTLYNEQFF. CDR3 coding DNA: TGTGCCAGTAGTAACCGGGACACTCTTTACAATGAGCAGTTCTTC.

This rearrangement joins TRBV6-7 to TRBJ1-1; unclear D gene. TRBV6-7 belongs to the ORF category, with a function that is uncertain. This CDR3 has 16 amino acids. Deletions cut 2 bases from V and 2 bases from J, with 15 bases between. DNA of the CDR3: TGTGCCAGCAGTTACGTAGAGGGAGTAAAAAACACTGAAGCTTTCTTT. Encoded protein: CASSYVEGVKNTEAFF.

The CDR3 sequence is CASSPSAGGSYEQYF. CDR3 bases: TGTGCCAGCTCACCGAGTGCGGGGGGCTCCTACGAGCAGTACTTC. V gene TRBV18 combines with J gene TRBJ2-7, with 8 nucleotides matching TRBD2. Per the germline V gene, CDR1 is KGHSH and CDR2 is LQKENI. With 3 bases clipped from V and 0 bases from J, the junction kept 4 bases outside the gene matches. The CDR3 runs 15 residues.

V usage is TRBV4-1 and J usage is TRBJ1-1, with D possibly matching TRBD1 (6 bases). The germline V and J ends were trimmed by 3 bases and 1 base, with 12 bases remaining between them. CDR1 and CDR2 from the germline V gene are MGHRA and YSYEKL. The CDR3 is made up of 15 amino acids. Here the CDR3 DNA reads TGCGCCAGCAGCCAGGCCGACAGGAAGAACACTGAAGCTTTCTTT. The encoded protein is CASSQADRKNTEAFF.

This clone appeared a few times. This chain links TRBV7-2 with TRBJ1-2; 7 bases map to TRBD1. V was clipped by 2 bases and J by 6 bases; unmatched bases: 6. This CDR3 contains 14 residues. Per the germline V gene, CDR1 is SGHTA and CDR2 is FQGNSA. The CDR3 is CASSLFDRVDGYTF. Written as DNA, the CDR3 is TGTGCCAGCAGCTTATTTGACAGGGTAGATGGCTACACCTTC.

The V gene is TRBV3-1 (or the pseudogene TRBV3-2), the J gene TRBJ2-1, with a tentative D call TRBD2 (7 bases). The CDR3 runs 16 residues. V dropped 1 base and J dropped 3 bases, with 13 bases sitting between them. Germline CDR1 reads LGHDT; CDR2 reads YNNKEL (reference sequence). CDR3 DNA sequence: TGTGCCAGCAGCCAAGGAGGGGGGGCATTCTACAATGAGCAGTTCTTC. Translated, it gives CASSQGGGAFYNEQFF.

The gene calls are TRBV5-1 and TRBJ1-1, with 10 bases that match TRBD1. Germline V gene lookup returns CDR1 SGHRS and CDR2 YFSETQ. V was clipped by 4 bases and J by 5 bases; unmatched bases: 20. The CDR3 has 19 amino acids. The CDR3 DNA sequence: TGCGCCAGCAGCCCCCACCCATCCCGACAGGGGGCGACGATTACTGAAGCTTTCTTT. It specifies CASSPHPSRQGATITEAFF. The entire variable domain, with the rest obtained from reference TRBV5-1 and TRBJ1-1, is as follows: KAGVTQTPRYLIKTRGQQVTLSCSPISGHRSVSWYQQTPGQGLQFLFEYFSETQRNKGNFPGRFSGRQFSNSRSEMNVSTLELGDSALYLCASSPHPSRQGATITEAFFGQGTRLTVV.

The genes are TRBV6-2 or TRBV6-3 and TRBJ1-5, with 8 bases aligning to TRBD1. Germline V gives CDR1 MNHEY, CDR2 SVGEGT. Losses at the gene ends were 4 bases for V and 7 bases for J; bases not matched to a gene: 6. The CDR3 length is 14 residues. CDR3 bases: TGTGCCAGCAGTTCGACAGGGGCCTGGCAGCCCCAGCATTTT. Translated: CASSSTGAWQPQHF.

V gene TRBV5-1 combines with J gene TRBJ2-3, with TRBD2 identical over 9 bases. The CDR3 is 19 amino acids. The V segment lost 7 bases and the J segment 7 bases; nucleotides outside the gene matches: 25. CDR1 SGHRS and CDR2 YFSETQ come from the germline V gene. The CDR3 coding sequence is TGCGCCAGCCGTGGGGATGAAGGCGGGGGGGCGAAAGGAAGGAATACGCAGTATTTT. Protein sequence: CASRGDEGGGAKGRNTQYF.

The chain combines TRBV19 with TRBJ1-4, with unresolved D. Germline V gives CDR1 LNHDA, CDR2 SQIVND (reference sequence). The length of the CDR3 is 15 residues. The V and J ends lost 7 bases and 2 bases respectively, with 14 bases between them. CDR3 region: CASKEAVVTNEKLFF. CDR3 bases: TGTGCCAGTAAGGAGGCGGTTGTGACTAATGAAAAACTGTTTTTT.

The genes are TRBV6-2 or TRBV6-3 and TRBJ1-5, with D tentatively TRBD1 (6 bases). The V gene's germline CDR1 is MNHEY and CDR2 SVGEGT. The CDR3 covers 14 residues. V lost 2 bases and J 5 bases, leaving 10 bases between the germline ends. CDR3 in DNA: TGTGCCAGCAGTTACAGGACAGCCTATCAGCCCCAGCATTTT. Its protein product is CASSYRTAYQPQHF.

V usage is TRBV5-1 and J usage is TRBJ1-6; 7 nucleotides align to TRBD1. Germline V gene sequence: CDR1 SGHRS, CDR2 YFSETQ. The CDR3 has 16 amino acids. With 5 bases clipped from V and 9 bases from J, the junction kept 14 bases outside the gene matches. The CDR3 coding sequence is TGCGCCAGCAGTCCTAGATCGACAGGGTCGGGTTCACCCCTCCACTTT. Amino acids: CASSPRSTGSGSPLHF.